This TCR beta chain was identified in a study of cytomegalovirus exposure and HLA in healthy donors. Across the study: Within an early data release were about 85 million unique TCRs drawn from HLA-typed donors.

PCR primers comprised 60 Vbeta and 13 Jbeta primers. TCRdb's table, derived via immunoSEQ multiplex PCR, lists solely in-frame clones and lacks some. Of 110,000 to 150,000 clones listed, more than 8% are singletons. The CDR3 sequence is 12 residues long. Germline V gene data show CDR1 as LNHDA and CDR2 as SQIVND (reference sequence). V gave up 5 bases and J gave up 0 bases, with 4 bases separating them. A few counts support this clone. The clonotype comes from a man in his fifties in good health and CMV-seronegative. This sequence joins TRBV19 and TRBJ2-5; D is unresolved. Sequencing used PBMCs. CDR3 DNA: TGTGCCAGTAGTCGGGACCAAGAGACCCAGTACTTC. Its protein is CASSRDQETQYF.